One and the same sample provided the 29 T cell receptor beta chains below, sequenced in a study of T cell responses to AZD1222 COVID-19 vaccine. The assay was immunoSEQ multiplex PCR, and TCRdb's table has in-frame clones only and misses some. The repertoire includes more than 120,000 clones, about nine tenths of them detected once, and roughly 1.7% sits in the top ten. The specimen comprised peripheral blood, sampled 28 days after the second AZD1222 dose. The receptors stem from an adult who received the AZD1222 COVID-19 vaccine.

The rearrangement joins TRBV6-7 to TRBJ1-2; D is uncertain. TRBV6-7 is labeled an ORF, and its function is uncertain. CDR3 size: 13 residues. The V and J ends lost 1 base and 6 bases respectively, with 9 bases between them. The CDR3, as DNA: TGTGCCAGCAGTTACTTGTCGCCTAATGGCTACACCTTC. Protein product: CASSYLSPNGYTF.

The chain employs TRBV7-9 and TRBJ1-1; TRBD1 might be the D (5 bases). The germline CDR1 and CDR2 sequences are SEHNR and FQNEAQ (reference sequence). Trimming removed 8 bases at V and 1 base at J, with 17 bases between. There are 15 residues in the CDR3. CDR3 residues: CASLGRFGANTEAFF. Here the CDR3 DNA reads TGTGCCAGCCTCGGTCGGTTTGGGGCGAACACTGAAGCTTTCTTT.

The chain employs TRBV12-3 or TRBV12-4 and TRBJ1-2; no definite D call. The CDR3 runs to 13 residues. Trimming pared 3 bases from V and 2 bases from J, leaving 7 bases between. The CDR3 bases are TGTGCCAGCAGTTTCTTACAGAACTATGGCTACACCTTC. This codes for CASSFLQNYGYTF.

V usage is TRBV28 and J usage is TRBJ1-2, with no clear D. CDR1 and CDR2 (germline): MDHEN, SYDVKM. The CDR3 is 11 residues long. The V and J ends lost 10 bases and 2 bases respectively, with 8 bases between them. CDR3 region: CATIKNYGYTF. The CDR3 bases are TGTGCCACCATCAAAAACTATGGCTACACCTTC.

The gene calls are TRBV5-5 and TRBJ1-2; D unclear. From germline, CDR1 is SGHKS and CDR2 YYEKEE (reference sequence). Trimming left V 4 bases short and J 8 bases short, with 18 bases between. The CDR3 sequence is 14 residues long. CDR3 in DNA: TGTGCCAGCAGCAGTTCACCGTACTGGACGGGCTACACCTTC. Translated: CASSSSPYWTGYTF.

The V call is TRBV9, the J call TRBJ2-7, with TRBD1 identical over 10 bases. Germline V gene sequence: CDR1 SGDLS, CDR2 YYNGEE. After removal of 3 bases from V and 5 bases from J, the junction contained 8 bases not matched to a gene. The CDR3 is 15 residues long. The CDR3 nucleotides are TGTGCCAGCAGCGCTTCCGGGACAGGGGTGGACGAGCAGTACTTC. Translated: CASSASGTGVDEQYF.

The gene calls are TRBV7-3 and TRBJ2-2; TRBD2 matches at 12 bases. Germline CDR1 reads SGHTA; CDR2 reads FQGTGA. The CDR3 has 19 amino acids. The V and J ends lost 5 bases and 0 bases, in that order; junction bases with no gene match: 10. The CDR3 here is CASSLVAGLAGTNTGELFF. The CDR3 DNA sequence: TGTGCCAGCAGCCTCGTGGCTGGACTAGCGGGAACGAACACCGGGGAGCTGTTTTTT.

The rearrangement links TRBV28 to TRBJ1-5; D call uncertain. There are 14 residues in the CDR3. Between the trimmed V and J ends, which lost 5 bases and 4 bases, there was a span of 12 bases. CDR1 and CDR2 (germline): MDHEN, SYDVKM. The CDR3 sequence: CASSPRDMNQPQHF. The CDR3 DNA sequence: TGTGCCAGCAGTCCGCGCGACATGAATCAGCCCCAGCATTTT.

V and J are TRBV7-2 and TRBJ1-6; D not resolved. The V gene's germline CDR1 is SGHTA and CDR2 FQGNSA. V gave up 1 base and J gave up 0 bases, with 13 bases separating them. The CDR3 extends over 18 amino acids. The CDR3 sequence is CASSLVGRRSSYNSPLHF. As DNA, the CDR3 is TGTGCCAGCAGCTTAGTTGGCCGGAGAAGCTCCTATAATTCACCCCTCCACTTT.

The CDR3 DNA is TGTGCCAGCAGCGTAGGGGGATGGGAGCAGTTCTTC. Translation: CASSVGGWEQFF. The rearrangement uses TRBV9 and TRBJ2-1; D call uncertain. Germline values: CDR1 SGDLS, CDR2 YYNGEE. The CDR3 loop spans 12 amino acids. The V gene lost 0 bases and the J gene lost 10 bases, with 8 bases spanning the gap.

Only a few counts were recorded for this clone. This chain uses TRBV2 with TRBJ2-5; weak D call: TRBD2 (5 bases). The CDR3 totals 12 residues. The germline V gene has CDR1 SNHLY and CDR2 FYNNEI. The V end was cut by 4 bases, the J end by 2 bases, with 5 bases between. The CDR3 here is CASSGTQETQYF. CDR3 DNA sequence: TGTGCCAGCAGTGGGACTCAAGAGACCCAGTACTTC.

This chain uses TRBV20-1 with TRBJ1-2; D remains unclear. Germline CDR1 reads DFQATT; CDR2 reads SNEGSKA (reference sequence). This CDR3 is built from 9 residues. The ends were cut back, 1 base at V and 8 bases at J, with 2 bases in the middle. The CDR3 here is CSARVGYTF. As DNA, the CDR3 is TGCAGTGCTAGAGTAGGCTACACCTTC.

This rearrangement joins TRBV3-1 (or the pseudogene TRBV3-2) to TRBJ1-1; tentatively, D is TRBD1 (6 bases). CDR3 length: 15 amino acids. The germline gives CDR1 LGHDT, CDR2 YNNKEL (reference sequence). The V end lost 4 bases, the J end lost 0 bases, and 12 bases lay between the germline ends. CDR3 bases: TGTGCCAGCAGCCCCGAGGGGGGAGTGAACACTGAAGCTTTCTTT. It yields the protein CASSPEGGVNTEAFF.

The chain has TRBV20-1 and TRBJ2-1; D is ambiguous. V dropped 4 bases and J dropped 5 bases, with 6 bases sitting between them. The CDR3 runs to 11 residues. The V gene's germline CDR1 is DFQATT and CDR2 SNEGSKA (reference sequence). The CDR3 protein is CSAKRNNEQFF. Here the CDR3 DNA reads TGCAGTGCTAAACGGAACAATGAGCAGTTCTTC.

The chain couples TRBV10-3 to TRBJ2-5, with 7 positions matching TRBD1. With 6 bases clipped from V and 9 bases from J, the junction kept 16 bases outside the gene matches. Germline CDR1 and CDR2: ENHRY and SYGVKD. The CDR3 is 15 amino acids. The CDR3 here is CAISPTLNTQGAQYF. The CDR3, as DNA: TGTGCCATCAGCCCAACCCTAAATACGCAGGGGGCCCAGTACTTC.

The chain links TRBV6-1 to TRBJ2-4; D might be TRBD2 (5 bases). This CDR3 is 14 amino acids long. CDR1 and CDR2 (germline): MNHNS, SASEGT. Trimming shortened V by 0 bases and J by 9 bases, and 12 bases separated the two germline ends. This chain's CDR3 is CASSEAGESGIQYF. In nucleotides, the CDR3 is TGTGCCAGCAGTGAAGCTGGGGAGTCGGGCATTCAGTACTTC.

The chain uses TRBV7-2 and TRBJ2-3, with 14 bases that match TRBD2. Germline lookup yields CDR1 SGHTA and CDR2 FQGNSA. V shed 7 bases, J shed 2 bases, and the junction held 8 bases outside the gene matches. CDR3 length: 17 amino acids. The CDR3, as DNA: TGTGCCAGCACCCAGGGACTAGCGGGAGTGAACACAGATACGCAGTATTTT. This codes for CASTQGLAGVNTDTQYF.

The V and J genes are TRBV29-1 and TRBJ2-1, with 7 positions matching TRBD2. V trimming: 1 base; J trimming: 5 bases; junction bases outside the gene matches: 14. Germline V gene data show CDR1 as SQVTM and CDR2 as ANQGSEA. The CDR3 loop spans 17 amino acids. CDR3 amino acids: CSVEGTSDPVRNNEQFF. In DNA, the CDR3 is TGCAGCGTTGAAGGAACTAGCGACCCTGTGCGGAACAATGAGCAGTTCTTC.

The chain carries TRBV6-6 and TRBJ2-6; D unresolved. V was pared by 5 bases and J by 0 bases, with 23 bases between. The CDR3 sequence is 20 residues long. Germline V gives CDR1 MNHNY, CDR2 SVGAGI (reference sequence). CDR3 DNA: TGTGCCAGCAGTCCACGGGCCCCAGTGGGATTCAGCTCTGGGGCCAACGTCCTGACTTTC. Translated, it gives CASSPRAPVGFSSGANVLTF.

The rearrangement links TRBV7-9 to TRBJ1-5; D not resolved. Deletions cut 4 bases from V and 7 bases from J, with 14 bases between. Germline V CDR1 and CDR2: SEHNR, FQNEAQ (reference sequence). The CDR3 sequence is 14 residues long. CDR3 amino acids: CASSSVELGQPQHF. The CDR3 nucleotides are TGTGCCAGCAGCTCGGTGGAACTAGGACAGCCCCAGCATTTT.

This clone was seen just once. The chain joins TRBV6-5 to TRBJ1-1, with D maybe TRBD1 (5 bases). Per germline, CDR1 MNHEY and CDR2 SVGAGI. This CDR3 is built from 15 residues. The germline V and J ends were trimmed by 0 bases and 8 bases, with 16 bases remaining between them. In DNA, the CDR3 is TGTGCCAGCAGTTACTCGGTCCGGGGCGGTTTCGAAGCTTTCTTT. It yields the protein CASSYSVRGGFEAFF.

The V call is TRBV18, the J call TRBJ1-1; TRBD1 matches 8 bases. Germline V gives CDR1 KGHSH, CDR2 LQKENI. J lost 6 bases, V lost 3 bases, and 12 bases had no gene match. CDR3 length equals 16 residues. CDR3 sequence (DNA): TGTGCCAGCTCACCCGATAGGGACAGGAAATTTTCTGAAGCTTTCTTT. Protein sequence: CASSPDRDRKFSEAFF.

V gene TRBV29-1 combines with J gene TRBJ1-1, with D perhaps TRBD1 (5 bases). CDR3 length: 17 amino acids. Germline V gene sequence: CDR1 SQVTM, CDR2 ANQGSEA. V was clipped by 4 bases and J by 1 base, with 22 bases between them. CDR3 nucleotide sequence: TGCAGCGTTGCCCCAGGCTTGGGGCGGGGCCCGAACACTGAAGCTTTCTTT. This translates into CSVAPGLGRGPNTEAFF.

Note on this clone: One end of the junction fails to match germline, which may point to a read error. Other DNA sequences in the sample encode the same CDR3. The chain uses TRBV27 and TRBJ1-6; no clear D. CDR1 and CDR2 (germline): MNHEY, SMNVEV (reference sequence). This CDR3 contains 13 residues. The CDR3 nucleotides read TGCGCCAGCAGCCTCAAAGTGGATTCACCCCTCCACTTT. Translating it yields CASSLKVDSPLHF.

The V gene is TRBV5-4, the J gene TRBJ2-7; perhaps D is TRBD1 or TRBD2 (5 bases each). Trimming removed 4 bases at V and 6 bases at J, with 20 bases between. CDR1 and CDR2 (germline): SGHNT, YYREEE (reference sequence). The CDR3 length is 15 residues. CDR3 loop: CASSPYPGTFLEQYF. CDR3 in DNA: TGTGCCAGCAGCCCCTACCCCGGGACCTTCCTCGAGCAGTACTTC.

This chain links TRBV10-3 with TRBJ2-1; TRBD2 matches at 7 bases. V was clipped by 6 bases and J by 6 bases; unmatched bases: 11. Germline V CDR1 and CDR2: ENHRY, SYGVKD. This CDR3 has 15 residues. The CDR3 DNA reads TGTGCCATCAGAAGTAGCGGGCACTCGGGCAATGAGCAGTTCTTC. It specifies CAIRSSGHSGNEQFF.

The chain uses TRBV6-2 or TRBV6-3 and TRBJ2-3; TRBD2 agrees at 14 bases. The CDR3 totals 19 residues. V lost 0 bases, J lost 9 bases, and 14 bases stayed unmatched. The V gene's germline CDR1 is MNHEY and CDR2 SVGEGT. The CDR3 is CASSYSWTSTSGRDVTQYF. Written as DNA, the CDR3 is TGTGCCAGCAGTTACTCCTGGACATCGACTAGCGGGAGGGACGTGACGCAGTATTTT.

The chain couples TRBV30 to TRBJ1-6, with 9 bases lining up with TRBD1. The length of the CDR3 is 14 residues. CDR1 is GTSNPN and CDR2 is SVGIG in the germline V gene (reference sequence). With V trimmed by 2 bases and J by 6 bases, 2 bases remained unmatched. CDR3 DNA: TGTGCCTGGAGTAGGGACAGGGTTAATTCACCCCTCCACTTT. This sequence encodes CAWSRDRVNSPLHF.

This rearrangement joins TRBV2 to TRBJ1-2; D is uncertain. The germline V and J ends were trimmed by 2 bases and 5 bases, with 12 bases remaining between them. Germline assignment: CDR1 SNHLY and CDR2 FYNNEI. The CDR3 totals 14 residues. CDR3 residues: CASSENPQLYGYTF. CDR3 sequence (DNA): TGTGCCAGCAGTGAAAATCCCCAATTGTATGGCTACACCTTC. Full variable domain (rest looked up from reference TRBV2 and TRBJ1-2): EPEVTQTPSHQVTQMGQEVILRCVPISNHLYFYWYRQILGQKVEFLVSFYNNEISEKSEIFDDQFSVERPDGSNFTLKIRSTKLEDSAMYFCASSENPQLYGYTFGSGTRLTVV.